This entry describes one TCR beta chain. The antigen it recognizes is unknown. Per-base qualities were not stored, and no clone one base away is much larger. Collaborating institutions collected whole blood in K2EDTA tubes following their own protocols. For TCRbeta analysis, collaborator samples were shipped as frozen whole blood, as isolated PBMCs, or as DNA extracted from either sample type. CDR1 SGDLS and CDR2 YYNGEE are derived from the germline V gene. The CDR3 contains 21 residues, cysteine and phenylalanine counted. The only DNA kept is the CDR3, 63 bases in frame from the first base. V is cut by 2 bases and J by 0 bases, and the space between the germline ends is 27 bases. This sample stems from a study of blood T cell repertoires in COVID-19 (dated by TCRdb to about 2020). In the study overall: Samples from collaborators originated in the United States, Italy and Spain and spanned both the acute and convalescent phases of COVID-19. The prospective study material was composed of cDNA or gDNA derived from T cells, B-cell-depleted T cells, or PBMCs. The dataset comprised deeply sampled blood TCRbeta repertoires from subjects exposed to, actively infected with, or recovered from COVID-19. The repertoires were made available in a free public database intended to serve as a resource for research on the immune response to SARS-CoV-2. The samples were drawn from two sources: the first 160 participants of the ongoing ImmuneRACE study, and 1,000 to 1,500 subjects contributed by 6 global collaborators. Nearly every sample came with metadata listing a de-identified subject ID, COVID-19 status, age in years and sex. HLA class I and class II types, where available, came from metadata supplied by the sample provider rather than from assay-based typing. Results and caveats for the whole study, not just this receptor: The amount of clinical and demographic metadata varied by source and participant and was provided uncurated.

The immunoSEQ Assay, a bias-controlled multiplex PCR, was used to amplify TCRbeta CDR3 regions from genomic DNA. The original methods were these. Nucleated cell counts per sample were estimated from amplification of reference gene primers within the assay. To quantify the absolute abundance of each unique TCRbeta CDR3 rearrangement, sequence reads were collapsed and filtered. Productive Simpson clonality was computed per sample as the square root of Simpson's diversity index over productive rearrangements. TCRdb took this table from immuneACCESS and kept in-frame rearrangements with V and J called. Such tables lack part of the clones; where checked against another copy, unresolved V genes explain under half of the gap, and the rest is unexplained. For V, J and clone size, that table is used; D and trimming come from the DNA. A total of over 200,000 clones appear in this sample, about 90% of them only once. 1.9% of the sample rests with the top ten.

This TCR came from a man between 40 and 49 years old with active or convalescent COVID-19. The V and J segments used are TRBV9 and TRBJ2-1; the D gene is possibly TRBD2, with 5 bases matching. The sample taken for sequencing was peripheral blood. The CDR3 corresponds to CASSVGVGGYLPSISYNEQFF. The base sequence is TGTGCCAGCAGCGTTGGAGTTGGAGGCTACCTGCCATCCATCTCCTACAATGAGCAGTTCTTC.